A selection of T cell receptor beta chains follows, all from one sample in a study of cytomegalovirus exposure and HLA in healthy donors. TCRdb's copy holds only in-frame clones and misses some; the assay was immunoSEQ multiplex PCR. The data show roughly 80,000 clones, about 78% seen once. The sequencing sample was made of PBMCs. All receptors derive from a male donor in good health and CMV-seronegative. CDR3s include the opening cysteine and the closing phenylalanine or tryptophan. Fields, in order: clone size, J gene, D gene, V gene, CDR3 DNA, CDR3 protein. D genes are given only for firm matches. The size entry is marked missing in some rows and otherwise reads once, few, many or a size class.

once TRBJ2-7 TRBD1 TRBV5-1 TGCGCCAGCAGCAAAGGACAGGGGGCGCCCTACGAGCAGTACTTC CASSKGQGAPYEQYF
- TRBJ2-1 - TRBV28 TGCGCCAGCAGGCAGACAGACCTCCTACGGTTAGGTAGAAATAATGAGCAGTTCTTC CASRQTDLLRLGRNNEQFF
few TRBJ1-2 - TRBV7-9 TGTGCCAGCAGCTTAGCTATGATTGACGAGCGATATGGCTACACCTTC CASSLAMIDERYGYTF
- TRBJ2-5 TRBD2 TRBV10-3 TGTGCCATCAGTGAGGCTAGCGGGGACCAAGGGGCCCAGTACTTC CAISEASGDQGAQYF
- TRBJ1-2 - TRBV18 TGTGCCAGCTCACCTCAGACAGTTTATGGCTACACCTTC CASSPQTVYGYTF
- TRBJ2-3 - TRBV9 TGTGCCAGCAGCCCAAGGGGTCTAGCGAGCACAGATACGCAGTATTTT CASSPRGLASTDTQYF
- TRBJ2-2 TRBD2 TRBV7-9 TGTTCCAGCAGCCCCCCCGGACTAGCGTCGACCGGGGAGCTGTTTTTT CSSSPPGLASTGELFF
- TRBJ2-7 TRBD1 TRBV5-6 TGTGCCAGCAGCTCGTCCCGGGACAGACCCTACGAGCAGTACTTC CASSSSRDRPYEQYF
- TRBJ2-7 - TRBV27 TGTGCCAGCAGTTTTAGGGACCGGGCGGGAGAGCAGTACTTC CASSFRDRAGEQYF
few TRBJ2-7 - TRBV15 TGTGCCACCAGCAGAGATTTCGGAGGGGAGTACTTC CATSRDFGGEYF
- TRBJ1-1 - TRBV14 TGTGCCAGCAGCCAAGACAGGGGAAAGGCTTTCTTT CASSQDRGKAFF
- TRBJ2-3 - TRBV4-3 TGCGCCAGCAGCCAAGGTCATAGCGCAGGGGCTCGAGATACGCAGTATTTT CASSQGHSAGARDTQYF
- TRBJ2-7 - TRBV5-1 TGCGCCAGCAGTCCCGGGACATTCTACGAGCAGTACTTC CASSPGTFYEQYF
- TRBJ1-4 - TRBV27 TGTGCCAGCAGTTTTGGCATAACGACGGGGGAACTGTTTTTT CASSFGITTGELFF
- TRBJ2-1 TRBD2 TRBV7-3 TGTGCCAGCAGCCACTACAGTAGCGGGAGGGCGGGGGAGCAGTTCTTC CASSHYSSGRAGEQFF
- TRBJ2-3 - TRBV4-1 TGCGCCAGCAGCCAACGCGTTCAGGCAGATACGCAGTATTTT CASSQRVQADTQYF
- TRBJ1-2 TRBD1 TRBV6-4 TGTGCCAGCAGTAAGCGGACAGGGGGCGACTATGGCTACACCTTC CASSKRTGGDYGYTF
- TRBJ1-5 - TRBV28 TGTGCCAGCAGCCATCGCCAGGGAAATCAGCCCCAGCATTTT CASSHRQGNQPQHF
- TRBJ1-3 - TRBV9 TGTGCCAGCAGCGTAGGGTCGGGAGCAGAGCCTGGAAACACCATATATTTT CASSVGSGAEPGNTIYF
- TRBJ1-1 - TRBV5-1 TGCGCCAGCAGCCCAGGGGCCAAGCCCTGTGAAGCTTTCTTT CASSPGAKPCEAFF
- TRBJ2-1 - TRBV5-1 TGCGCCAGCAGCTTGGCAGCCCGTAGCCGTGAGCAGTTCTTC CASSLAARSREQFF
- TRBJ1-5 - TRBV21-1 TGTGCCAGCAGCGTGCGGGACAGGGGGAGCAATCAGCCCCAGCATTTT CASSVRDRGSNQPQHF
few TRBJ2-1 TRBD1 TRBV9 TGTGCCAGCAGCGCCTGGGACAGCTACAATGAGCAGTTCTTC CASSAWDSYNEQFF